One sample yielded the 24 T cell receptor beta chains listed below, sequenced in a study of OX40 agonist ivuxolimab in advanced cancers. Library prep was done by the immunoSEQ multiplex PCR assay. TCRdb limited this immuneACCESS table to in-frame rearrangements with V and J called. A share of clones is missing; checked studies link under half to unresolved V genes, and the rest is unexplained. The sample table holds roughly 25,000 clones, of which about four fifths were seen once. The ten most abundant clones make up 32% of the sample. The sample in question was CD4+ or CD8+ T cells sorted from blood, obtained in a trial of the OX40 agonist ivuxolimab. These receptors were obtained from an adult with an advanced solid tumor such as melanoma, head and neck, liver or kidney cancer.

The chain has TRBV5-1 and TRBJ2-5, with 11 positions matching TRBD2. Germline V gives CDR1 SGHRS, CDR2 YFSETQ. This CDR3 contains 15 residues. V shed 4 bases, J shed 4 bases, and the junction held 6 bases outside the gene matches. The CDR3 region has the DNA TGCGCCAGCAGCATTAGCGGGGGGGAGGCAGAGACCCAGTACTTC. Its protein product is CASSISGGEAETQYF. Combining the CDR3 with reference TRBV5-1 and TRBJ2-5 gives the whole variable domain KAGVTQTPRYLIKTRGQQVTLSCSPISGHRSVSWYQQTPGQGLQFLFEYFSETQRNKGNFPGRFSGRQFSNSRSEMNVSTLELGDSALYLCASSISGGEAETQYFGPGTRLLVL.

A single count supports this clone. The gene calls are TRBV7-9 and TRBJ2-7; 7 bases are shared with TRBD1. Germline-derived CDR1 and CDR2 are SEHNR and FQNEAQ (reference sequence). The CDR3 contains 15 residues. V trimming: 1 base; J trimming: 6 bases; junction bases outside the gene matches: 9. The CDR3 bases are TGTGCCAGCAGCTTAGGAGACAGGGACCCACTCGAGCAGTACTTC. It codes for CASSLGDRDPLEQYF.

This clone was recorded only once. V usage is TRBV2 and J usage is TRBJ1-1; D is uncertain. The CDR3 runs 13 residues. V was pared by 7 bases and J by 2 bases, with 11 bases between. Germline CDR1 reads SNHLY; CDR2 reads FYNNEI. The CDR3 DNA is TGTGCCAGCAAAATATGGGCAAACACTGAAGCTTTCTTT. It yields the protein CASKIWANTEAFF.

The sample holds one count of this clone. This rearrangement joins TRBV9 to TRBJ2-1; D possibly uses TRBD1 or TRBD2 (5 bases each). The CDR3 is 15 amino acids. Germline lookup yields CDR1 SGDLS and CDR2 YYNGEE. Deletions cut 4 bases from V and 5 bases from J, with 16 bases between. Here the CDR3 reads CASSITSGANNEQFF. For the CDR3, the DNA is TGTGCCAGCAGCATTACCTCCGGGGCAAACAATGAGCAGTTCTTC.

This clone was counted a single time. V and J are TRBV6-5 and TRBJ2-4; 7 positions agree with TRBD1. From germline, CDR1 is MNHEY and CDR2 SVGAGI. J was trimmed by 8 bases and V by 2 bases; bases with no gene match: 9. The CDR3 totals 15 residues. DNA of the CDR3: TGTGCCAGCAGTTACCTCCAAAGGGGGCAGGACATTCAGTACTTC. Translation gives CASSYLQRGQDIQYF.

The V gene is TRBV5-1, the J gene TRBJ2-5, with 11 nucleotides matching TRBD2. This CDR3 comprises 16 residues. With V trimmed by 0 bases and J by 10 bases, 11 bases remained unmatched. The germline gives CDR1 SGHRS, CDR2 YFSETQ. CDR3 protein: CASSLDLAGGLLDQYF. CDR3 nucleotides: TGCGCCAGCAGCTTGGATCTAGCGGGAGGTCTCCTTGACCAGTACTTC. Full variable domain (rest looked up from reference TRBV5-1 and TRBJ2-5): KAGVTQTPRYLIKTRGQQVTLSCSPISGHRSVSWYQQTPGQGLQFLFEYFSETQRNKGNFPGRFSGRQFSNSRSEMNVSTLELGDSALYLCASSLDLAGGLLDQYFGPGTRLLVL.

The chain employs TRBV7-2 and TRBJ2-1, with 13 bases lining up with TRBD2. With V trimmed by 4 bases and J by 5 bases, 5 bases remained unmatched. CDR1 and CDR2 (germline): SGHTA, FQGNSA. The CDR3 covers 16 residues. CDR3 nucleotide sequence: TGTGCCAGCAGCTCGACTAGCGGGGGGTATAACAATGAGCAGTTCTTC. The encoded protein is CASSSTSGGYNNEQFF.

This chain joins TRBV7-2 and TRBJ2-7; weak D call: TRBD2 (5 bases). There are 13 residues in the CDR3. The germline V and J ends were trimmed by 1 base and 6 bases, with 10 bases remaining between them. CDR1 and CDR2 (germline): SGHTA, FQGNSA. Here the CDR3 DNA reads TGTGCCAGCAGCTTAGAGGAGGATGGCGAGCAGTACTTC. It codes for CASSLEEDGEQYF.

The V gene is TRBV7-9, the J gene TRBJ1-5; D gene ambiguous. Trimming took 5 bases from V and 0 from J, leaving 8 bases between them. Germline CDR1 SEHNR, CDR2 FQNEAQ (reference sequence). The CDR3 spans 14 residues. The CDR3 spells CASSPWGSNQPQHF. CDR3 DNA: TGTGCCAGCAGCCCATGGGGTAGCAATCAGCCCCAGCATTTT.

The chain links TRBV10-3 to TRBJ1-2, with 8 bases lining up with TRBD1. CDR3 length: 15 residues. Germline V gene sequence: CDR1 ENHRY, CDR2 SYGVKD. The V gene end was trimmed by 2 bases and the J gene end by 4 bases; junction bases not matched to a gene: 6. The CDR3 coding sequence is TGTGCCATCAGTGAGGGGGACAGGTATCTCTATGGCTACACCTTC. Translated, it gives CAISEGDRYLYGYTF.

This clone was counted a few times. The rearrangement uses TRBV4-1 and TRBJ2-4; 8 bases are a match to TRBD2. The CDR3 totals 15 residues. Losses at the gene ends were 5 bases for V and 1 base for J; bases not matched to a gene: 4. Germline V gene data show CDR1 as MGHRA and CDR2 as YSYEKL. CDR3 region: CASSDPGGAKNIQYF. The CDR3 region has the DNA TGCGCCAGCAGCGACCCGGGGGGGGCCAAAAACATTCAGTACTTC.

The chain carries TRBV11-2 and TRBJ2-5; no definite D call. Germline lookup yields CDR1 SGHAT and CDR2 FQNNGV. The CDR3 contains 11 residues. Trimming took off 3 bases at V and 4 bases at J, with 3 bases between the two ends. The CDR3 DNA is TGTGCCAGCAGCTTGGTAGAGACCCAGTACTTC. As protein: CASSLVETQYF.

The chain is built from TRBV6-1 and TRBJ2-5; 7 nucleotides match TRBD2. In germline, CDR1 is MNHNS, CDR2 SASEGT. V lost 2 bases to trimming and J lost 5 bases; unmatched junction nucleotides: 8. CDR3 length: 15 residues. The CDR3 region has the DNA TGTGCCAGCAGTGAAATCGGGGGGTTGAGGGAGACCCAGTACTTC. It translates to CASSEIGGLRETQYF.

The chain combines TRBV28 with TRBJ2-5, with unresolved D. Trimming removed 6 bases at V and 3 bases at J, with 8 bases between. CDR1 is MDHEN, CDR2 SYDVKM, per germline. The length of the CDR3 is 12 residues. The CDR3 nucleotides read TGTGCCAGCAGCTGGGCCGAAGAGACCCAGTACTTC. Its protein product is CASSWAEETQYF. The whole variable domain, filled in from reference TRBV28 and TRBJ2-5, reads DVKVTQSSRYLVKRTGEKVFLECVQDMDHENMFWYRQDPGLGLRLIYFSYDVKMKEKGDIPEGYSVSREKKERFSLILESASTNQTSMYLCASSWAEETQYFGPGTRLLVL.

The gene calls are TRBV5-6 and TRBJ1-1; D gene unclear. CDR1 is SGHDT and CDR2 is YYEEEE in the germline V gene. V was pared by 4 bases and J by 0 bases, with 4 bases between. The CDR3 totals 12 residues. CDR3 in amino acids: CASSRLNTEAFF. CDR3 in DNA: TGTGCCAGCAGCCGACTGAACACTGAAGCTTTCTTT.

V and J are TRBV2 and TRBJ2-7, with TRBD1 as a possible D gene (5 bases). The CDR3 consists of 13 residues. Trimming took off 4 bases at V and 6 bases at J, with 13 bases between the two ends. CDR1 is SNHLY and CDR2 is FYNNEI in the germline V gene. The CDR3 nucleotides are TGTGCCAGCAGTGGATATTCAGGGCGCGAGCAGTACTTC. This gives the protein CASSGYSGREQYF.

CDR3 loop: CATSPGQGLSYEQYF. The CDR3 bases are TGTGCCACCTCTCCGGGACAGGGGTTGAGTTACGAGCAGTACTTC. The V and J genes are TRBV10-3 and TRBJ2-7; 10 bases are shared with TRBD1. Trimming removed 10 bases from V and 4 bases from J; junction bases left unmatched: 13. This CDR3 spans 15 amino acids. Germline-derived CDR1 and CDR2 are ENHRY and SYGVKD.

This clone was seen a few times. The chain carries TRBV4-1 and TRBJ1-5; 7 nucleotides match TRBD1. The length of the CDR3 is 15 residues. Looked up from germline, CDR1 is MGHRA and CDR2 is YSYEKL. The junction had 4 bases not matched to a gene; V was cut back by 4 bases and J by 1 base. The CDR3 spells CASSPLQGSNQPQHF. The CDR3, as DNA: TGCGCCAGCAGCCCTTTACAGGGGAGCAATCAGCCCCAGCATTTT.

The CDR3 DNA follows: TGTGCCAGCAGCCCCGAACCTAACTATGGCTACACCTTC. Protein product: CASSPEPNYGYTF. V usage is TRBV11-2 and J usage is TRBJ1-2; no clear D. The CDR3 consists of 13 residues. Deletions cut 5 bases from V and 0 bases from J, with 7 bases between. Per germline, CDR1 SGHAT and CDR2 FQNNGV.

The CDR3: CASSGGTGDGTDTQYF. For the CDR3, the DNA is TGTGCCAGCAGCGGGGGGACAGGGGATGGTACAGATACGCAGTATTTT. The chain employs TRBV9 and TRBJ2-3; TRBD1 matches at 10 bases. The V gene's germline CDR1 is SGDLS and CDR2 YYNGEE. J was trimmed by 3 bases and V by 3 bases; bases with no gene match: 7. This CDR3 is built from 16 residues.

The rearrangement joins TRBV4-1 to TRBJ2-7; 7 bases are shared with TRBD1. The germline gives CDR1 MGHRA, CDR2 YSYEKL. This CDR3 region has 15 residues. Trimming took 8 bases from V and 1 from J; bases not matched to a gene: 11. CDR3 in amino acids: CASREREQGSYEQYF. The CDR3 bases are TGCGCCAGCCGCGAAAGGGAACAGGGGTCCTACGAGCAGTACTTC.

This chain connects TRBV4-1 to TRBJ2-2; the D gene is possibly TRBD2 (6 bases). V was pared by 1 base and J by 2 bases, with 14 bases between. The CDR3 runs to 17 residues. CDR1 is MGHRA, CDR2 YSYEKL, per germline. This CDR3 is CASSQGYLAPNTGELFF. The CDR3 DNA reads as TGCGCCAGCAGCCAAGGTTACCTAGCGCCAAACACCGGGGAGCTGTTTTTT.

The chain combines TRBV27 with TRBJ1-6; D possibly corresponds to TRBD1 (5 bases). V was clipped by 0 bases and J by 7 bases, with 16 bases between them. Per the germline V gene, CDR1 is MNHEY and CDR2 is SMNVEV (reference sequence). The CDR3 runs to 17 residues. CDR3 bases: TGTGCCAGCAGTTTATCGATTTTGGGGACTGCGAATTCACCCCTCCACTTT. It encodes CASSLSILGTANSPLHF.

The V and J genes are TRBV5-1 and TRBJ2-3; D is uncertain. Germline values: CDR1 SGHRS, CDR2 YFSETQ. The CDR3 is made up of 13 amino acids. The germline V and J ends were trimmed by 0 bases and 5 bases, with 7 bases remaining between them. The CDR3 spells CASSLAVEDTQYF. The CDR3 bases are TGCGCCAGCAGCTTGGCGGTGGAAGATACGCAGTATTTT.